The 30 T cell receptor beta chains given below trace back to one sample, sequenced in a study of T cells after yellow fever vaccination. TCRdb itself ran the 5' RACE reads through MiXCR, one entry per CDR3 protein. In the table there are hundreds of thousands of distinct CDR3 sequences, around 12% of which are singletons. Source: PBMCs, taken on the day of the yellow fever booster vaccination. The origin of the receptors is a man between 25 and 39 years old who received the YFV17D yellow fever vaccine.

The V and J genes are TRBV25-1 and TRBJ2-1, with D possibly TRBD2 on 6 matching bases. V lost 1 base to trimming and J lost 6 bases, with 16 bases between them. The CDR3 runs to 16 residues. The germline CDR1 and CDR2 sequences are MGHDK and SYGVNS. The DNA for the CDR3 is TGTGCCAGCAGTGAATTTACGGAGGGTGCGGGCAATGAGCAGTTCTTC. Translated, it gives CASSEFTEGAGNEQFF.

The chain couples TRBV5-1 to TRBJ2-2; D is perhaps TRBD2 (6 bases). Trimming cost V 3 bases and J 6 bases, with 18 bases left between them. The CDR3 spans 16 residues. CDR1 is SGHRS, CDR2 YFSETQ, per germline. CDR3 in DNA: TGCGCCAGCAGCTCCCCCGGGACTCAAACCGCCGGGGAGCTGTTTTTT. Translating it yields CASSSPGTQTAGELFF.

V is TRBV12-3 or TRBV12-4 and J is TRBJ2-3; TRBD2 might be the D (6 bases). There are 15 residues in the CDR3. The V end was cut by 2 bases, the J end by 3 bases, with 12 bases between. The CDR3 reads CASSLRAGWTDTQYF. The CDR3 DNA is TGTGCCAGCAGTTTACGGGCGGGATGGACAGATACGCAGTATTTT.

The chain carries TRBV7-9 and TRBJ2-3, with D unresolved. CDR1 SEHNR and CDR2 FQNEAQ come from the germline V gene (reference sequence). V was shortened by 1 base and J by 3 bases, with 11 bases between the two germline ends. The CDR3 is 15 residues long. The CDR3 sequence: CASSLGLPGTDTQYF. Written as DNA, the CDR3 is TGTGCCAGCAGCTTAGGGTTGCCGGGTACAGATACGCAGTATTTT. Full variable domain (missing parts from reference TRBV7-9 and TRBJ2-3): DTGVSQNPRHKITKRGQNVTFRCDPISEHNRLYWYRQTLGQGPEFLTYFQNEAQLEKSRLLSDRFSAERPKGSFSTLEIQRTEQGDSAMYLCASSLGLPGTDTQYFGPGTRLTVL.

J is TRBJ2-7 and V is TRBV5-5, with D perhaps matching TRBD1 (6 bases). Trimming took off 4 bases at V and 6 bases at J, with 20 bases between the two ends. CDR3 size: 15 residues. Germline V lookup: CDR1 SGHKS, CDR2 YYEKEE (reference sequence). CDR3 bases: TGTGCCAGCAGCCCGACGACAGGCAGGGCCCGCGAGCAGTACTTC. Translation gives CASSPTTGRAREQYF. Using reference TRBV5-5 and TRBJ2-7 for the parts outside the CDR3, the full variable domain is DAGVTQSPTHLIKTRGQQVTLRCSPISGHKSVSWYQQVLGQGPQFIFQYYEKEERGRGNFPDRFSARQFPNYSSELNVNALLLGDSALYLCASSPTTGRAREQYFGPGTRLTVT.

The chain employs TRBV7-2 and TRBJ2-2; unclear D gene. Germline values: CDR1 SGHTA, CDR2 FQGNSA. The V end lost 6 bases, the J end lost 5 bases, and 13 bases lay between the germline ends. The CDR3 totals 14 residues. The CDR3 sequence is CASRRFEATGELFF. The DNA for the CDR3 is TGTGCCAGCAGACGGTTTGAGGCAACCGGGGAGCTGTTTTTT.

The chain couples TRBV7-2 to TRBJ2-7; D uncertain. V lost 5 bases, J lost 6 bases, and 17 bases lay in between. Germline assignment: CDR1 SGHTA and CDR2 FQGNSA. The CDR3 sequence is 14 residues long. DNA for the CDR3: TGTGCCAGCAGCGATCGGAGCCCTAGTCTCGAGCAGTACTTC. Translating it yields CASSDRSPSLEQYF.

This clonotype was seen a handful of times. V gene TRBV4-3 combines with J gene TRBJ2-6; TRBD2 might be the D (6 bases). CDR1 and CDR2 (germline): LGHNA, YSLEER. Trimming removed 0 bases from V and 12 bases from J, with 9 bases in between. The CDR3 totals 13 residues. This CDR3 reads CASSQEVGGVLTF. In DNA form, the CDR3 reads TGCGCCAGCAGCCAAGAGGTGGGGGGCGTCCTGACTTTC.

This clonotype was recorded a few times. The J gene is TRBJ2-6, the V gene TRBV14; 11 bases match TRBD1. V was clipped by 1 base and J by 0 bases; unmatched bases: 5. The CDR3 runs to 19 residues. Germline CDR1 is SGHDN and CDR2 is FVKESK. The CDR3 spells CASSQVWGQGDSGANVLTF. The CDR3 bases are TGTGCCAGCAGCCAAGTTTGGGGACAGGGGGACTCTGGGGCCAACGTCCTGACTTTC.

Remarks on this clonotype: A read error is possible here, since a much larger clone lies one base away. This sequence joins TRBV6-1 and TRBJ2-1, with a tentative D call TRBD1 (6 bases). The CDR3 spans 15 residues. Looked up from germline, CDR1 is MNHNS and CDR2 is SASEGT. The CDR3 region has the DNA TGTGCCAGCAGTCCAGGGACATTTGTTTACAATGAGCTGTTCTTC. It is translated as CASSPGTFVYNELFF.

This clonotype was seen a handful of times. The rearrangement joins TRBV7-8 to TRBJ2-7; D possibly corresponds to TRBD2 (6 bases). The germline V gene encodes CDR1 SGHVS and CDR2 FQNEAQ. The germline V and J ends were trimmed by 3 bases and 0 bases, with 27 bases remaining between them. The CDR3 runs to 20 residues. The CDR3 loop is CASSFPGVTRRLVSSYEQYF. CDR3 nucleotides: TGTGCCAGCAGCTTTCCGGGAGTAACAAGGAGACTGGTTAGCTCCTACGAGCAGTACTTC.

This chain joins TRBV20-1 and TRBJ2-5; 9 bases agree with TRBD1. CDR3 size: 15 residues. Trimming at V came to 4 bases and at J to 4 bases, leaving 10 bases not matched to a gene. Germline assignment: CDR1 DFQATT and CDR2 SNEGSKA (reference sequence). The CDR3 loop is CSANTPTGGTETQYF. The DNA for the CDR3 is TGCAGTGCTAATACACCTACAGGGGGCACAGAGACCCAGTACTTC.

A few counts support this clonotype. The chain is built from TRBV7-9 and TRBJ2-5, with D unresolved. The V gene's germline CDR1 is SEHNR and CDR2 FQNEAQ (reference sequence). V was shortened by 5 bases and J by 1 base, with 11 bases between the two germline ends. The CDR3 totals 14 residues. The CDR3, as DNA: TGTGCCAGCAGCCCAGGACCATTCCAAGAGACCCAGTACTTC. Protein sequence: CASSPGPFQETQYF.

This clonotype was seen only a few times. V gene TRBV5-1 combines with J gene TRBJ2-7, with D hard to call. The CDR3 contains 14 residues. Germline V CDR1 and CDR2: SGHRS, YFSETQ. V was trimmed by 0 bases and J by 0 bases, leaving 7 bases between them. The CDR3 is CASSLVRDSYEQYF. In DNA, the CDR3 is TGCGCCAGCAGCTTGGTCAGAGACTCCTACGAGCAGTACTTC.

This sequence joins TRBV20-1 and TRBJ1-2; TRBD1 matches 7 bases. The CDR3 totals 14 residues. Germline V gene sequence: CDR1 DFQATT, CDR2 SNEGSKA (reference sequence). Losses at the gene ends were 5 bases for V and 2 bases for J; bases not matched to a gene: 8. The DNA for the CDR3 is TGCAGTGCTCCCCGGGACAGTACGAACTATGGCTACACCTTC. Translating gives CSAPRDSTNYGYTF.

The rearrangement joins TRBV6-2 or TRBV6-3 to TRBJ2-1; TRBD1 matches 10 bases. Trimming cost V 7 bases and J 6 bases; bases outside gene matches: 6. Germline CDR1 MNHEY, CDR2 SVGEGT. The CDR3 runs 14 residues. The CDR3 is CASIPGTGVNEQFF. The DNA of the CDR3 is TGTGCCAGCATTCCCGGGACAGGGGTCAATGAGCAGTTCTTC.

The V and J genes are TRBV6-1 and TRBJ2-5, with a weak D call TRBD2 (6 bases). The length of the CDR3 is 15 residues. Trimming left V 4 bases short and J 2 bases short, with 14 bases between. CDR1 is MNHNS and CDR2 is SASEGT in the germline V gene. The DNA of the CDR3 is TGTGCCAGCAGTGGGAATACAGGACTACAAGAGACCCAGTACTTC. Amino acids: CASSGNTGLQETQYF.

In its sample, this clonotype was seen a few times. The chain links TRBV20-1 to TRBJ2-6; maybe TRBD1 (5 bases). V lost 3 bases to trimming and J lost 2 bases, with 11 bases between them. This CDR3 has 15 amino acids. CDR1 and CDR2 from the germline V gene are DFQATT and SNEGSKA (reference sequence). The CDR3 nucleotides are TGCAGTGCTAGCAGGGCGGCAGCTGGGGCCAACGTCCTGACTTTC. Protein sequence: CSASRAAAGANVLTF.

In DNA, the CDR3 is TGTGCCAGCAGTTTTACACAGAGCAATCAGCCCCAGCATTTT. This gives the protein CASSFTQSNQPQHF. V usage is TRBV12-3 or TRBV12-4 and J usage is TRBJ1-5; D is unresolved. The length of the CDR3 is 14 residues. V was pared by 3 bases and J by 1 base, with 7 bases between.

Here the CDR3 reads CSARDQGGWNYEQYF. The CDR3 DNA is TGCAGTGCTAGAGATCAAGGGGGCTGGAACTACGAGCAGTACTTC. The gene calls are TRBV20-1 and TRBJ2-7; 7 positions match TRBD1. Germline V gene sequence: CDR1 DFQATT, CDR2 SNEGSKA (reference sequence). Trimming cost V 0 bases and J 3 bases; bases outside gene matches: 8. The CDR3 consists of 15 residues.

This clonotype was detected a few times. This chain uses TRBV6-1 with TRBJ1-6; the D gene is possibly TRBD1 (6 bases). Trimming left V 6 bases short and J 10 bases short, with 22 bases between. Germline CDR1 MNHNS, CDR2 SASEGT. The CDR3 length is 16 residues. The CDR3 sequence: CASSPGRTVLPSPLHF. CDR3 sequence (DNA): TGTGCCAGCAGCCCGGGTCGGACAGTCCTACCCTCACCCCTCCACTTT.

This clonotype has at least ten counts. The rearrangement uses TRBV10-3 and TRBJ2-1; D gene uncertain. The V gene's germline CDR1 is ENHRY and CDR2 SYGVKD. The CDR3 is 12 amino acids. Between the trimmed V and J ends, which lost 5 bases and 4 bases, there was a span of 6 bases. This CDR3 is CAISPGYNEQFF. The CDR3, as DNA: TGTGCCATCAGTCCCGGGTACAATGAGCAGTTCTTC.

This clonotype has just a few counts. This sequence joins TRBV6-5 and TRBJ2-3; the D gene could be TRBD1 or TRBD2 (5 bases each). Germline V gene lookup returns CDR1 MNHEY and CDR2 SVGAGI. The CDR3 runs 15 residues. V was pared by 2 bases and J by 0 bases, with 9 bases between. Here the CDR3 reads CASSYEGSSTDTQYF. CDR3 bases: TGTGCCAGCAGTTACGAGGGGTCTAGCACAGATACGCAGTATTTT.

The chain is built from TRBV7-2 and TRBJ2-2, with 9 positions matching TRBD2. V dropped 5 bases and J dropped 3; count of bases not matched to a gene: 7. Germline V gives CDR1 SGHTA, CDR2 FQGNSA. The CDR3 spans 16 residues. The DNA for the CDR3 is TGTGCCAGCAGCCACGACCTAGCGGGGTACACCGGGGAGCTGTTTTTT. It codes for CASSHDLAGYTGELFF.

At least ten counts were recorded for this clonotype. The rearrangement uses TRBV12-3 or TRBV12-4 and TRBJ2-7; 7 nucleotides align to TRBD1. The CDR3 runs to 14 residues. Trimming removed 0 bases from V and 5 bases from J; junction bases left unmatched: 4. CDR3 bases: TGTGCCAGCAGTTTAGCGCCAGGGGGTAACGAGCAGTACTTC. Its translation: CASSLAPGGNEQYF.

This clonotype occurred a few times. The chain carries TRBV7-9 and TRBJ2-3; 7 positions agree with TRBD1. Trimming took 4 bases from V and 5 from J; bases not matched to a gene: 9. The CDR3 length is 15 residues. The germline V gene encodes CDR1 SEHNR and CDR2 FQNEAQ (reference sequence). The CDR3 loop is CASSSTGARGDTQYF. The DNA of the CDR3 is TGTGCCAGCAGCTCTACAGGGGCCCGGGGAGATACGCAGTATTTT.

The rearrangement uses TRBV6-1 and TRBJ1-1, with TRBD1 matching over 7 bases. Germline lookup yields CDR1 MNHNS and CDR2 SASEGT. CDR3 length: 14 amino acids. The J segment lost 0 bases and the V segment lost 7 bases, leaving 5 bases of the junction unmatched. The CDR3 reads CASKSGTVNTEAFF. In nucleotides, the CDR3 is TGTGCCAGCAAATCCGGGACAGTGAACACTGAAGCTTTCTTT.

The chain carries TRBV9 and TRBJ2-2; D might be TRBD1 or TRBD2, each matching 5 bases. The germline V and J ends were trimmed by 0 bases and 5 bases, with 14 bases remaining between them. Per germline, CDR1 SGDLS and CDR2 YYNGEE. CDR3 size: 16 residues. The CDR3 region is CASSVDGGRPTGELFF. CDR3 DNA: TGTGCCAGCAGCGTAGATGGGGGTAGGCCAACCGGGGAGCTGTTTTTT.

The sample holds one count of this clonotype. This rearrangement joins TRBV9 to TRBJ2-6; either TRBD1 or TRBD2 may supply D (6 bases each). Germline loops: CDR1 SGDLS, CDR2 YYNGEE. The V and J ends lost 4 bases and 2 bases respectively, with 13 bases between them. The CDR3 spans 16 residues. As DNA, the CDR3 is TGTGCCAGCAGCAAAACCGGGGGCGCTGGGGCCAACGTCCTGACTTTC. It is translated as CASSKTGGAGANVLTF.

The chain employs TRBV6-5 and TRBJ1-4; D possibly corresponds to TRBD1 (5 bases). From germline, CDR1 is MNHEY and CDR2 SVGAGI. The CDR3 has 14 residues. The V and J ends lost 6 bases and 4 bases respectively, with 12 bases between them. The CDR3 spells CASRRDLSNEKLFF. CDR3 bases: TGTGCCAGCAGACGGGACTTAAGTAATGAAAAACTGTTTTTT.